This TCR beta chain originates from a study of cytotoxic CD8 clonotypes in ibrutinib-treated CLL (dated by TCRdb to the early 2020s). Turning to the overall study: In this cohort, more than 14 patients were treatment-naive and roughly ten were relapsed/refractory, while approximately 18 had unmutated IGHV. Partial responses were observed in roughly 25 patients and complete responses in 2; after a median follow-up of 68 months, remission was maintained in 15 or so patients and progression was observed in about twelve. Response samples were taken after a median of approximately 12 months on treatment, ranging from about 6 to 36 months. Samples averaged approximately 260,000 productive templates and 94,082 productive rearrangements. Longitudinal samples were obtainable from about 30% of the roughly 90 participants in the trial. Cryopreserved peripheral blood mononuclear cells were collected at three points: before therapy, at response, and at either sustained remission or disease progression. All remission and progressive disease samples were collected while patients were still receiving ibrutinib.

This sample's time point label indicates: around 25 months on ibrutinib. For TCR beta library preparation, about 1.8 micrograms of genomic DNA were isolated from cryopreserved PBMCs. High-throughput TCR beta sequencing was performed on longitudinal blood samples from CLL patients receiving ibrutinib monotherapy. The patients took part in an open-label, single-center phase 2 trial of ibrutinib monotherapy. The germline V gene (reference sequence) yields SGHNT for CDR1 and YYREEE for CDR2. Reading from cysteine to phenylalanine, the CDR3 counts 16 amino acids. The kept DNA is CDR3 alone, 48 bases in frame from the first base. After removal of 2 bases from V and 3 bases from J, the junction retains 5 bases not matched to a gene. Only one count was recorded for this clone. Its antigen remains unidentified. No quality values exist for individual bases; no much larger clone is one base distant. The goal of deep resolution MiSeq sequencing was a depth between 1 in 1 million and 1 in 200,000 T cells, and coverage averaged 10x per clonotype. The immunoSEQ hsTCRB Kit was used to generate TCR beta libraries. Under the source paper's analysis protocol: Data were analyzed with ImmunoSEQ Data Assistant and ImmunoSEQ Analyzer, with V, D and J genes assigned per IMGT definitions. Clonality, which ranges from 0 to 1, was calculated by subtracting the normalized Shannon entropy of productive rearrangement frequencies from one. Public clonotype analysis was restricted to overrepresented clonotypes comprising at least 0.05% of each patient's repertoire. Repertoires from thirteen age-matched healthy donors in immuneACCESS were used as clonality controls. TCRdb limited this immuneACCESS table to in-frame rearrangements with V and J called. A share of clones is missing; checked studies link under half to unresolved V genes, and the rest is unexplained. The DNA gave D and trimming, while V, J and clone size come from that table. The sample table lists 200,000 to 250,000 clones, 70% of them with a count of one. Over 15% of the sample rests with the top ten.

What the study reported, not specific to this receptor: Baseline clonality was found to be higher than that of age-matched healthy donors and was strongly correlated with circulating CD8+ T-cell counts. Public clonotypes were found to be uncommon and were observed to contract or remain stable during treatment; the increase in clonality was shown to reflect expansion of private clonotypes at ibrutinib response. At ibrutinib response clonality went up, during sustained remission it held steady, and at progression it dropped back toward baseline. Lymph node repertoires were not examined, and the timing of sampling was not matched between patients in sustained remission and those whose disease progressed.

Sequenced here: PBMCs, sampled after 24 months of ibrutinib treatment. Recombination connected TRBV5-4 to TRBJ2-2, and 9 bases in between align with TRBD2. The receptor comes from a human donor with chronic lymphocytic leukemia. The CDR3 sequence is CASSLDSGGYTGELFF. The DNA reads TGTGCCAGCAGCTTAGATAGCGGGGGCTACACCGGGGAGCTGTTTTTT.